The 4 T cell receptor beta chains in this list originate from one sample, sequenced in a study of T-cell memory formation after mild COVID-19. In TCRdb, the 5' RACE reads were re-called with MiXCR into one record per CDR3 protein. The sample lists roughly 400,000 distinct CDR3 sequences, roughly 26% occurring once. Sequenced material: PBMCs or a T cell subset sorted from them (not recorded which). Receptors were obtained from an adult woman who had mild COVID-19 (a few samples of this study predate the infection). Cell type and time point are not known.

This clonotype was seen a handful of times. The chain recombines TRBV2 with TRBJ2-7; 8 bases match TRBD2. CDR1 and CDR2 (germline): SNHLY, FYNNEI. The CDR3 has 15 amino acids. J gave up 0 bases and V 2 bases, and 3 bases lay outside the gene matches. The CDR3 bases are TGTGCCAGCAGTGAAAGCGGGGGCTACTCCTACGAGCAGTACTTC. This sequence encodes CASSESGGYSYEQYF.

The rearrangement uses TRBV5-1 and TRBJ1-1, with 7 nucleotides matching TRBD1. The V gene end was trimmed by 2 bases and the J gene end by 6 bases; junction bases not matched to a gene: 10. CDR3 length equals 15 residues. The V gene's germline CDR1 is SGHRS and CDR2 YFSETQ. CDR3 in amino acids: CASSLTGDTGAEAFF. As DNA, the CDR3 is TGCGCCAGCAGCTTAACAGGGGACACAGGGGCTGAAGCTTTCTTT.

At least ten counts were recorded for this clonotype. The chain joins TRBV20-1 to TRBJ2-1; possibly TRBD1 for D (5 bases). Germline CDR1 DFQATT, CDR2 SNEGSKA (reference sequence). The CDR3 extends over 10 amino acids. CDR3: CSARDNEQFF. CDR3 in DNA: TGCAGCGCCAGGGACAATGAGCAGTTCTTC.

The V call is TRBV19, the J call TRBJ2-2; 11 bases are a match to TRBD2. This CDR3 has 19 amino acids. Germline V gene sequence: CDR1 LNHDA, CDR2 SQIVND (reference sequence). Germline trimming cut 5 bases from V and 9 bases from J; bases unmatched to any gene: 20. The CDR3 coding sequence is TGTGCCAGTAGTGATACAGTGTTTAGCGGGAGGGCCAATCTTTGGGAGCTGTTTTTT. This codes for CASSDTVFSGRANLWELFF.